A few counts support the clone carrying this TCR beta chain. Antigen unknown. The PCR used 60 Vbeta and 13 Jbeta primers. Profiled with immunoSEQ multiplex PCR; TCRdb holds only in-frame clones, not every one. Seen here are 130,000 to 150,000 clones, 75% to 90% observed once, and the top ten hold 4.5% to 5.5%. The source of the sample is a study of cytomegalovirus exposure and HLA in healthy donors. Study conclusions and caveats: It was reportedly the case that the classifier diagnosed cytomegalovirus status with high specificity and sensitivity.

Per the germline V gene, CDR1 is SGHTA and CDR2 is FQGNSA. The V and J ends lost 3 bases and 4 bases, in that order; junction bases with no gene match: 8. This CDR3 comprises 16 residues. This receptor was identified in a man aged 35 to 55 in good health and CMV-seronegative. The sample comprised PBMCs. The gene calls are TRBV7-2 and TRBJ2-3; 9 nucleotides align to TRBD2. The CDR3 loop is CASSLQSGGTSDTQYF. The CDR3 DNA sequence: TGTGCCAGCAGCTTGCAAAGCGGGGGGACCTCAGATACGCAGTATTTT.